This T cell receptor beta chain emerged from a study of early T cells in non-severe SARS-CoV-2 infection. Study-wide findings and caveats: VDJdb matches were skewed toward anti-spike CD8 T cell responses.

Each single cDNA molecule received a unique molecular identifier. TCRdb called the 5' RACE reads again in MiXCR, with one record for every CDR3 protein. The sample has more than 55,000 distinct CDR3 sequences; under 15% are singletons. Germline V gives CDR1 SGHTA, CDR2 FQGNSA. The CDR3 covers 15 residues. V dropped 1 base and J dropped 6 bases, with 12 bases sitting between them. Of note for this clonotype: No antigen is known for it.

The TCR comes from an adult who was a healthcare worker with PCR-confirmed SARS-CoV-2 infection or an uninfected control (not recorded which). This chain uses TRBV7-2 with TRBJ2-2; D is perhaps TRBD1 or TRBD2 (5 bases each). The material sequenced was whole blood. CDR3 DNA sequence: TGTGCCAGCAGCTTAGGGGCGTGGGGGTCCGGGGAGCTGTTTTTT. Encoded protein: CASSLGAWGSGELFF.